The 18 T cell receptor beta chains given below trace back to one sample, sequenced in a study of T cell clusters in autoimmune cytopenias. Roughly 38,000 genome equivalents of blood DNA were amplified for TRB. TRB was amplified by touch-down multiplex PCR, primer pools A and B combined. Reanalyzing the multiplex PCR reads, TCRdb keeps one entry per CDR3 protein, without DNA. The listing contains more than 3,000 distinct CDR3 sequences. Source material: peripheral blood. These receptors were taken from a human donor with an autoimmune cytopenia, with autoimmune hepatitis or in good health (not recorded which).

This rearrangement joins TRBV15 to TRBJ2-3. This CDR3 has 17 residues. CDR1 LNHNV and CDR2 YYDKDF come from the germline V gene (reference sequence). The CDR3 reads CATSRDLTGFSTDTQYF.

Considering frequency, this clonotype is medium-sized. The V call is TRBV12-3 or TRBV12-4, the J call TRBJ1-2; absent DNA, TCRdb's TRBD1 call cannot be checked. The CDR3 totals 14 residues. The CDR3 loop is CASSQGDRGNGYTF.

The rearrangement links TRBV7-9 to TRBJ2-7. Germline V lookup: CDR1 SEHNR, CDR2 FQNEAQ (reference sequence). The CDR3 consists of 13 residues. The CDR3 loop reads CASARQGSYEQYF.

Measured by frequency, this clonotype is medium-sized. The chain combines TRBV15 with TRBJ1-4; there is no DNA to check the TCRdb D call of TRBD1. The CDR3 runs 16 residues. CDR1 is LNHNV and CDR2 is YYDKDF in the germline V gene (reference sequence). This CDR3 reads CATSSIWDRAYEKLFF.

This clonotype is classed as medium-sized by frequency. J is TRBJ2-2 and V is TRBV12-3 or TRBV12-4; checking the TCRdb D call of TRBD2 is not possible without DNA. The CDR3 is made up of 12 amino acids. The CDR3 sequence is CASSWEGGELFF.

This chain uses TRBV7-6 with TRBJ1-4; absent DNA, TCRdb's TRBD1 call cannot be checked. CDR3 length equals 15 residues. In germline, CDR1 is SGHVS, CDR2 FNYEAQ. The CDR3 reads CASSPSRDRGEKLFF. The full variable domain, with the rest looked up from reference TRBV7-6 and TRBJ1-4, is GAGVSQSPRYKVTKRGQDVALRCDPISGHVSLYWYRQALGQGPEFLTYFNYEAQQDKSGLPNDRFSAERPEGSISTLTIQRTEQRDSAMYRCASSPSRDRGEKLFFGSGTQLSVL.

Frequency places this clonotype as medium-sized (0.01 to 0.1%). The chain uses TRBV7-2 and TRBJ2-3; TCRdb's assignment of TRBD1 cannot be checked, as there is no DNA. This CDR3 spans 14 amino acids. CDR1 is SGHTA and CDR2 is FQGNSA in the germline V gene. The CDR3 here is CASSPNPGPDTQYF.

V gene TRBV28 combines with J gene TRBJ2-1; the D call from TCRdb, TRBD2, cannot be confirmed without DNA. The length of the CDR3 is 14 residues. Germline loops: CDR1 MDHEN, CDR2 SYDVKM. The CDR3: CASTAFLVTNEQFF.

V is TRBV6-4 and J is TRBJ2-3. The CDR3 totals 14 residues. Germline V gene lookup returns CDR1 MRHNA and CDR2 SNTAGT. CDR3 sequence: CASSGGGAQNTQYF.

This chain uses TRBV6-2 or TRBV6-3 with TRBJ2-4; as DNA is missing, the TRBD2 call by TCRdb cannot be tested. Germline V gene sequence: CDR1 MNHEY, CDR2 SVGEGT. The CDR3 contains 16 residues. Here the CDR3 reads CASSYSRYSPKNIQYF.

The V call is TRBV14, the J call TRBJ1-2. The CDR3 length is 16 residues. The germline V gene encodes CDR1 SGHDN and CDR2 FVKESK. CDR3 amino acids: CASSQDPVPLNYGYTF.

Its frequency marks this clonotype as large (0.1 to 1%). The chain carries TRBV5-6 and TRBJ2-2; TCRdb indicates TRBD2, and absent DNA this call remains unverified. The CDR3 totals 15 residues. From germline, CDR1 is SGHDT and CDR2 YYEEEE. This CDR3 reads CASSPGGENTGELFF.

This clonotype is called medium-sized based on its frequency. This chain connects TRBV7-2 to TRBJ2-1. The germline V gene encodes CDR1 SGHTA and CDR2 FQGNSA. CDR3 length: 14 residues. The CDR3 is CASSLATEYNEQFF.

According to its frequency, this clonotype is medium-sized. V is TRBV20-1 and J is TRBJ2-1; TCRdb's D call of TRBD2 is untestable without DNA. This CDR3 contains 17 residues. Germline V CDR1 and CDR2: DFQATT, SNEGSKA (reference sequence). CDR3 amino acids: CSARDSIERAQYNEQFF.

Measured by frequency, this clonotype is medium-sized. The chain joins TRBV5-5 to TRBJ1-6; TCRdb selects TRBD1, and the lack of DNA leaves this call unchecked. The germline V gene has CDR1 SGHKS and CDR2 YYEKEE (reference sequence). The CDR3 is made up of 14 amino acids. CDR3 loop: CASGRGGGNSPLHF.

The rearrangement uses TRBV27 and TRBJ2-1; the D call of TRBD1 rests on TCRdb alone, since no DNA is present to check it. This CDR3 contains 14 residues. Germline CDR1 reads MNHEY; CDR2 reads SMNVEV (reference sequence). The CDR3 protein is CASSLGGSYNEQFF.

Considering frequency, this clonotype is medium-sized (0.01 to 0.1%). The gene calls are TRBV29-1 and TRBJ2-1; no DNA is available, so the TRBD2 call from TCRdb remains unchecked. The CDR3 has 15 amino acids. From germline, CDR1 is SQVTM and CDR2 ANQGSEA. The CDR3 protein is CSGSRDFLSYNEQFF.

The rearrangement joins TRBV28 to TRBJ1-2. Germline CDR1 is MDHEN and CDR2 is SYDVKM. The CDR3 is 14 residues long. The CDR3: CASSSLQDGDGYTF.